Listed below are T cell receptor beta chains from one sample, sequenced in a study of vaccination effects on CD4 cells after COVID-19. TCRdb's copy holds only in-frame clones and misses some; the assay was immunoSEQ multiplex PCR. Found here are more than 35,000 clones, roughly 87% of them singletons; the top ten hold roughly 3%. Their antigens remain unidentified. The material sequenced was CD4+ T cells from PBMCs cultured without peptide, taken before COVID-19 vaccination. The receptors were gathered from a human donor who received a COVID-19 vaccine. Each CDR3 is given with its conserved first and last residue. Each record gives: J gene, V gene, D gene, clone size, CDR3 protein, CDR3 DNA. The D gene is left open where the match is weak. The listing skips clone size in some rows; elsewhere it reads once, few, many or a size class.

TRBJ1-3 TRBV6-1 NA NA CASSEVGTNGNTIYF TGTGCCAGCAGTGAAGTAGGGACAAACGGAAACACCATATATTTT
TRBJ2-5 TRBV7-2 TRBD2 NA CASSARYERGGWGETQYF TGTGCCAGCAGCGCAAGATATGAGCGGGGGGGATGGGGAGAGACCCAGTACTTC
TRBJ2-1 TRBV3-1/TRBV3-2 TRBD2 once CASRDMTSGGADYNEQFF TGTGCCAGCAGGGATATGACTAGCGGGGGGGCTGACTACAATGAGCAGTTCTTC
TRBJ2-5 TRBV7-2 NA once CASSLVAGTQYF TGTGCCAGCAGCTTAGTGGCTGGGACCCAGTACTTC
TRBJ1-1 TRBV19 NA once CASSIDPRSEAFF TGTGCCAGTAGTATAGACCCTCGTAGTGAAGCTTTCTTT
TRBJ1-1 TRBV30 NA NA CAWTEGSANTEAFF TGTGCCTGGACCGAGGGCAGCGCGAACACTGAAGCTTTCTTT
TRBJ1-2 TRBV3-1/TRBV3-2 TRBD1 NA CASSPGTGGARGYTF TGTGCCAGCAGCCCAGGGACAGGGGGCGCGCGGGGCTACACCTTC
TRBJ1-3 TRBV27 NA NA CASSLTPWGSGNTIYF TGTGCCAGCAGTTTAACTCCATGGGGCTCTGGAAACACCATATATTTT
TRBJ1-1 TRBV24-1 NA NA CATSDWDSRSAFF TGTGCCACCAGTGATTGGGATTCACGATCAGCTTTCTTT
TRBJ1-4 TRBV6-5 TRBD1 NA CASGTGNEKLFF TGTGCCAGCGGGACAGGGAATGAAAAACTGTTTTTT
TRBJ2-4 TRBV4-2 TRBD2 NA CASSQDIAGGLVKNIQYF TGTGCCAGCAGCCAAGATATCGCGGGGGGGTTGGTCAAAAACATTCAGTACTTC
TRBJ2-3 TRBV6-1 TRBD2 NA CASSERLAGIQTQYF TGTGCCAGCAGTGAACGACTAGCGGGGATCCAAACGCAGTATTTT
TRBJ2-3 TRBV24-1 TRBD1 NA CATSYRGSTDTQYF TGTGCCACCAGTTACAGGGGATCCACAGATACGCAGTATTTT
TRBJ2-5 TRBV6-2/TRBV6-3 NA NA CASSYSLETQYF TGTGCCAGCAGTTACTCATTGGAGACCCAGTACTTC
TRBJ1-6 TRBV6-5 NA NA CASSSGGRDNSPLHF TGTGCCAGCAGTTCCGGGGGGAGGGATAATTCACCCCTCCACTTT
TRBJ2-4 TRBV29-1 NA NA CSANSRQSDIQYF TGCAGCGCTAACTCCCGACAGTCGGACATTCAGTACTTC
TRBJ2-5 TRBV7-2 TRBD1 NA CASSPQTGGLETQYF TGTGCCAGCAGCCCCCAGACAGGGGGCTTGGAGACCCAGTACTTC
TRBJ2-5 TRBV6-5 NA once CASSYLGSGETQYF TGTGCCAGCAGTTACCTGGGGTCGGGAGAGACCCAGTACTTC
TRBJ1-1 TRBV29-1 NA NA CSVEDGRGAFF TGCAGCGTTGAAGATGGTCGGGGGGCTTTCTTT
TRBJ1-1 TRBV19 NA once CASSIKGDTEAFF TGTGCCAGTAGTATTAAGGGGGACACTGAAGCTTTCTTT
TRBJ2-1 TRBV19 NA NA CASMSRGPTNEQFF TGTGCCAGTATGTCGCGGGGGCCTACTAATGAGCAGTTCTTC
TRBJ1-2 TRBV6-5 NA NA CASSSTEGGYGYTF TGTGCCAGCAGTTCGACAGAAGGGGGCTATGGCTACACCTTC
TRBJ1-1 TRBV6-2/TRBV6-3 TRBD1 few CASSSRQGPTEAFF TGTGCCAGCAGTAGTAGACAGGGGCCCACTGAAGCTTTCTTT
TRBJ2-5 TRBV3-1/TRBV3-2 NA few CASSNRVETQYF TGTGCCAGCAGCAACAGGGTGGAGACCCAGTACTTC
TRBJ2-5 TRBV2 NA NA CASSVQGETQYF TGTGCCAGCAGTGTTCAAGGGGAGACCCAGTACTTC
TRBJ2-1 TRBV5-5 TRBD2 NA CASSLLAGGYNEQFF TGTGCCAGCAGCTTACTAGCGGGGGGTTACAATGAGCAGTTCTTC
TRBJ2-3 TRBV7-3 NA once CASAEQGSTDTQYF TGTGCCAGCGCCGAGCAGGGTAGCACAGATACGCAGTATTTT
TRBJ2-2 TRBV5-1 NA NA CASSLDWQGRAGELFF TGCGCCAGCAGCTTGGATTGGCAGGGAAGGGCCGGGGAGCTGTTTTTT
TRBJ1-6 TRBV5-1 NA NA CASSSGQPDSPLHF TGCGCCAGCAGCTCCGGACAGCCAGATTCACCCCTCCACTTT
TRBJ2-5 TRBV20-1 NA NA CSAKRETQYF TGCAGTGCTAAGCGGGAGACCCAGTACTTC
TRBJ1-2 TRBV5-1 TRBD1 NA CASSPWTGGDGYTF TGCGCCAGCAGCCCTTGGACAGGGGGCGATGGCTACACCTTC
TRBJ1-3 TRBV11-2 NA once CASSPNSGNTIYF TGTGCCAGCAGCCCCAACTCTGGAAACACCATATATTTT
TRBJ1-4 TRBV6-4 NA NA CASSDSGVTILDEKLFF TGTGCCAGCAGTGACTCAGGGGTAACGATTTTGGACGAAAAACTGTTTTTT
TRBJ1-1 TRBV19 NA NA CASSMGRAGTEAFF TGTGCCAGTAGTATGGGCAGGGCGGGAACTGAAGCTTTCTTT
TRBJ2-1 TRBV7-9 TRBD2 NA CASSPQTSGVYNEQFF TGTGCCAGCAGCCCCCAGACTAGCGGGGTCTACAATGAGCAGTTCTTC
TRBJ1-2 TRBV5-5 NA NA CASSLEGRLGYTF TGTGCCAGCAGCTTGGAAGGGAGGTTGGGCTACACCTTC
TRBJ1-6 TRBV30 NA few CAGSLRNGNSPLHF TGTGCCGGGAGCTTGCGGAATGGTAATTCACCCCTCCACTTT